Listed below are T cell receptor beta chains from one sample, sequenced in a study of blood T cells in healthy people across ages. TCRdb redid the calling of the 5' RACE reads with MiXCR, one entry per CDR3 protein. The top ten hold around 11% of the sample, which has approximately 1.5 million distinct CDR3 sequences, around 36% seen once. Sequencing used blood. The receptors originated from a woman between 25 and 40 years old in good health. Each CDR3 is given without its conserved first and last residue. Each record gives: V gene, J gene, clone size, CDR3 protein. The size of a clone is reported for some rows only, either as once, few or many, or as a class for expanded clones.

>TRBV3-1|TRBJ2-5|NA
ASSQDPGTGTQY
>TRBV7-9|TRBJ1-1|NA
ASSLVRELGNTEAF
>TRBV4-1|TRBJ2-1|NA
ASSHLGTAYNEQF
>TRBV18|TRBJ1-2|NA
ASSTDGANGYT
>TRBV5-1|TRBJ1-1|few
ASSSSSVNTEAF
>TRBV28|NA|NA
ASSITSDGLDEQY
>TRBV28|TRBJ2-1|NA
ACSPSRGHNEQF
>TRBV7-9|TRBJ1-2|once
ASSSMDGGGGYGYT
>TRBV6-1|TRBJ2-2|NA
ASTPTGYTGELF
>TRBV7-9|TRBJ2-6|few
ASRGELSNSGANVLT
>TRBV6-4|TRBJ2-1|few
ASSETLGNEQF
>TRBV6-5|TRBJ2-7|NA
ASSYGRGAYEQY
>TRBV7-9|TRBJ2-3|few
ASSRGLAGKSTDTQY
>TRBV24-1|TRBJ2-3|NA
ATSDPTLAGGTDTQY
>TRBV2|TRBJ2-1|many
ASSDSGSYNEQF
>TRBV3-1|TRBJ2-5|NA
ASSLDWPPQETQY
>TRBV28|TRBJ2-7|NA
ASSSELAWTEDYEGQY
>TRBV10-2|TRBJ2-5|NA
ASSEWLAGGLETQY
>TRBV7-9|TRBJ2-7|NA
ASSQERWGQGIHEQY
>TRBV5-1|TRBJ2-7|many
ASSWDTSYEQY
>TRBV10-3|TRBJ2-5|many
AISGEEETQY
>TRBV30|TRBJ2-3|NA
ARRESADAQY
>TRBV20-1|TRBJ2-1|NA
SARRGWNEQF
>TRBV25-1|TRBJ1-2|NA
ASSGYGTKNHYGYT
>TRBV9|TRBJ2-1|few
ASSALAPYNEQF
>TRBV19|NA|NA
ASSIGGLARVETQY